The clone carrying this TCR beta chain turned up a few times. No antigen is known for it. The sample is drawn from a study of beta chain features in type 1 diabetes. As for the study in general: Sorted cells examined across all samples numbered some 98 million.

Every isolated RNA sample was fully reverse transcribed, so sequencing captured expressed TCRB transcripts. Libraries were prepared by immunoSEQ multiplex PCR; TCRdb keeps only in-frame clonotypes and omits some of them. The data hold 640,000 or so clones, with 13% observed a single time. The study, taken as a whole, reports: Shorter TCRB CDR3s, moderately but significantly so, marked every one of the four CD4+ subsets in Type 1 diabetes patients.

The germline gives CDR1 GTSNPN, CDR2 SVGIG (reference sequence). Deletions cut 4 bases from V and 8 bases from J, with 12 bases between. This CDR3 spans 13 amino acids. The sequencing sample was made of naive CD4+ T cells from blood. The rearrangement uses TRBV30 and TRBJ1-6, with TRBD1 as a possible D gene (5 bases). The receptor comes from a man between 18 and 35 years old with type 1 diabetes. CDR3 coding DNA: TGTGCCTGGAAAGGGACCAGTGATTCACCCCTCCACTTT. Amino acid sequence: CAWKGTSDSPLHF.